These T cell receptor beta chains were read from a single sample in a study of cytomegalovirus exposure and HLA in healthy donors. Method: immunoSEQ multiplex PCR; TCRdb's copy keeps in-frame clones and lacks some. The sample holds a few hundred thousand clones, 75% to 90% seen once. The specimen was PBMCs. The receptors originated from a woman aged 30 to 39 in good health and CMV-seropositive. Both conserved end residues are part of each CDR3. The order of the fields is D gene, V gene, J gene, clone size, CDR3 DNA, CDR3 protein. D genes are given only for firm matches. Expanded clones get a size class; other rows say once, few or many, or leave the size out.

d_call: NA; v_call: TRBV5-6; j_call: TRBJ2-1; clone_size: NA; cdr3_nt: TGTGCCAGCAGTACACTAGCTCACGGACCGACGTCCTACAATGAGCAGTTCTTC; cdr3_aa: CASSTLAHGPTSYNEQFF
d_call: NA; v_call: TRBV7-8; j_call: TRBJ1-2; clone_size: NA; cdr3_nt: TGTGCCAGCAGCCTAGGGGGGTCCTTCTATGGCTACACCTTC; cdr3_aa: CASSLGGSFYGYTF
d_call: NA; v_call: TRBV30; j_call: TRBJ1-1; clone_size: NA; cdr3_nt: TGTGCCTGGAGTGTAGGAGCCACCCAGGGGGCTTTCTTT; cdr3_aa: CAWSVGATQGAFF
d_call: NA; v_call: TRBV2; j_call: TRBJ2-7; clone_size: few; cdr3_nt: TGTGCCAGCAGTGATAAGTACGAGCAGTACTTC; cdr3_aa: CASSDKYEQYF
d_call: NA; v_call: TRBV6-5; j_call: TRBJ2-2; clone_size: NA; cdr3_nt: TGTGCCAGCAGTTTAGGGCACGGGGAGCTGTTTTTT; cdr3_aa: CASSLGHGELFF
d_call: NA; v_call: TRBV9; j_call: TRBJ1-2; clone_size: NA; cdr3_nt: TGTGCCAGCAGCGAAACAGGTGGCTATGGCTACACCTTC; cdr3_aa: CASSETGGYGYTF
d_call: NA; v_call: TRBV9; j_call: TRBJ2-7; clone_size: NA; cdr3_nt: TGTGCCAGCAGCGGCCCTGATTGGGGATCCTACGAGCAGTACTTC; cdr3_aa: CASSGPDWGSYEQYF
d_call: TRBD1; v_call: TRBV28; j_call: TRBJ2-2; clone_size: NA; cdr3_nt: TGTGCCAGCAGTCCCAGACAGGGGTTCAGCACCGGGGAGCTGTTTTTT; cdr3_aa: CASSPRQGFSTGELFF
d_call: TRBD1; v_call: TRBV18; j_call: TRBJ1-2; clone_size: few; cdr3_nt: TGTGCCAGCTCACCACCAAGCACAGGGGGCCTCGATGGCTACACCTTC; cdr3_aa: CASSPPSTGGLDGYTF
d_call: TRBD1; v_call: TRBV6-5; j_call: TRBJ2-3; clone_size: NA; cdr3_nt: TGTGCCAGCAGTCGCGGGGGACAGGGTCTGCCGCAGTATTTT; cdr3_aa: CASSRGGQGLPQYF
d_call: NA; v_call: TRBV2; j_call: TRBJ2-7; clone_size: NA; cdr3_nt: TGTGCCATCAACCCACGGGGGCCGGGCGAGCAGTACTTC; cdr3_aa: CAINPRGPGEQYF
d_call: NA; v_call: TRBV7-2; j_call: TRBJ2-1; clone_size: NA; cdr3_nt: TGTGCCAGCAGCTTAGAACTCGCGGCGAAGCAGTTCTTC; cdr3_aa: CASSLELAAKQFF
d_call: NA; v_call: TRBV6-1; j_call: TRBJ2-2; clone_size: NA; cdr3_nt: TGTGCCAGCAGGGACAGTATCGGGGAGCTGTTTTTT; cdr3_aa: CASRDSIGELFF
d_call: NA; v_call: TRBV18; j_call: TRBJ2-1; clone_size: NA; cdr3_nt: TGTGCCAGCTCACCAGGTCTCATCGCGGGGAGCTCCTACAATGAGCAGTTCTTC; cdr3_aa: CASSPGLIAGSSYNEQFF
d_call: NA; v_call: TRBV27; j_call: TRBJ2-3; clone_size: NA; cdr3_nt: TGTGCCAGCAGTTTAGGTAGCACAGATACGCAGTATTTT; cdr3_aa: CASSLGSTDTQYF
d_call: NA; v_call: TRBV13; j_call: TRBJ2-5; clone_size: NA; cdr3_nt: TGTGCCAGCAGCTTAGAAAGACGGGGGGACAGCGAAGAGACCCAGTACTTC; cdr3_aa: CASSLERRGDSEETQYF
d_call: NA; v_call: TRBV28; j_call: TRBJ1-2; clone_size: NA; cdr3_nt: TGTGCCAGCAGTCCCCGAGGGCTAAGTGGTGGCTACACCTTC; cdr3_aa: CASSPRGLSGGYTF
d_call: TRBD2; v_call: TRBV6-1; j_call: TRBJ2-1; clone_size: NA; cdr3_nt: TGTGCCAGCAGTGAAATTGCGGGAGACCCCTACAATGAGCAGTTCTTC; cdr3_aa: CASSEIAGDPYNEQFF
d_call: NA; v_call: TRBV30; j_call: TRBJ2-7; clone_size: NA; cdr3_nt: TGTGCCTGGTCGGAAGGGAGGTCCTACGAGCAGTACTTC; cdr3_aa: CAWSEGRSYEQYF
d_call: NA; v_call: TRBV20-1; j_call: TRBJ2-1; clone_size: NA; cdr3_nt: TGCAGTGCTAGTGACCGCGGCCTGTTCTTC; cdr3_aa: CSASDRGLFF
d_call: NA; v_call: TRBV11-2; j_call: TRBJ1-2; clone_size: NA; cdr3_nt: TGTGCCAGCAGCTTGGGGAGTGGCTACACCTTC; cdr3_aa: CASSLGSGYTF
d_call: TRBD1; v_call: TRBV2; j_call: TRBJ1-1; clone_size: NA; cdr3_nt: TGTGCCAGCACTCGGACAGGGGGCACTGAAGCTTTCTTT; cdr3_aa: CASTRTGGTEAFF
d_call: TRBD2; v_call: TRBV28; j_call: TRBJ2-7; clone_size: once; cdr3_nt: TGTGCCAGCAGTTTATTGCCTAGCGGGGTTGTCTACGAGCAGTACTTC; cdr3_aa: CASSLLPSGVVYEQYF
d_call: NA; v_call: TRBV19; j_call: TRBJ1-1; clone_size: NA; cdr3_nt: TGTGCCAGCCAATACCTTACCACAGGGATCACTGAAGCTTTCTTT; cdr3_aa: CASQYLTTGITEAFF
d_call: NA; v_call: TRBV11-2; j_call: TRBJ1-1; clone_size: NA; cdr3_nt: TGTGCCAGCAGCTTAGGTAGGATGCGGAACATGAACACTGAAGCTTTCTTT; cdr3_aa: CASSLGRMRNMNTEAFF
d_call: NA; v_call: TRBV6-5; j_call: TRBJ1-2; clone_size: NA; cdr3_nt: TGTGCCAGCAGTCCCTTCCTGGTCGGCTATGGCTACACCTTC; cdr3_aa: CASSPFLVGYGYTF
d_call: NA; v_call: TRBV11-2; j_call: TRBJ2-7; clone_size: NA; cdr3_nt: TGTGCCAGCAGGACGGAACAGCGCGAGCAGTACTTC; cdr3_aa: CASRTEQREQYF
d_call: NA; v_call: TRBV27; j_call: TRBJ2-2; clone_size: NA; cdr3_nt: TGTGCCAGCAGTTTACGAGGGATGAACACCGGGGAGCTGTTTTTT; cdr3_aa: CASSLRGMNTGELFF
d_call: NA; v_call: TRBV5-1; j_call: TRBJ1-1; clone_size: NA; cdr3_nt: TGCGCCAGCAGCTTGGTGCCACCGAACACTGAAGCTTTCTTT; cdr3_aa: CASSLVPPNTEAFF
d_call: TRBD1; v_call: TRBV7-6; j_call: TRBJ2-1; clone_size: NA; cdr3_nt: TGTGCCAGCAGTTACTCGGACAGGGGAGGTGAGCAGTTCTTC; cdr3_aa: CASSYSDRGGEQFF
d_call: NA; v_call: TRBV30; j_call: TRBJ1-5; clone_size: NA; cdr3_nt: TGTGCCTGGAGTGTTTTAGCAGGGTTGGATCAGCCCCAGCATTTT; cdr3_aa: CAWSVLAGLDQPQHF
d_call: NA; v_call: TRBV7-2; j_call: TRBJ2-7; clone_size: few; cdr3_nt: TGTGCCAGCAGCTTAGGTGCAGGTCCGTACTTC; cdr3_aa: CASSLGAGPYF
d_call: TRBD2; v_call: TRBV4-3; j_call: TRBJ2-3; clone_size: NA; cdr3_nt: TGCGCCAGCAGCCAAGTTCTACTAGCGGGAGAATGGTTCGGCACAGATACGCAGTATTTT; cdr3_aa: CASSQVLLAGEWFGTDTQYF
d_call: NA; v_call: TRBV18; j_call: TRBJ1-2; clone_size: NA; cdr3_nt: TGTGCCAGCTCACCGGCGGACTCCTCTCCTAACTATGGCTACACCTTC; cdr3_aa: CASSPADSSPNYGYTF
d_call: TRBD1; v_call: TRBV6-1; j_call: TRBJ2-7; clone_size: NA; cdr3_nt: TGTGCCAGTCGTAGGGACAGGGAAGACGAGCAGTACTTC; cdr3_aa: CASRRDREDEQYF
d_call: TRBD2; v_call: TRBV6-5; j_call: TRBJ2-3; clone_size: NA; cdr3_nt: TGTGCCAGCAGTAATAGCGGGAGGCTCACAGATACGCAGTATTTT; cdr3_aa: CASSNSGRLTDTQYF
d_call: NA; v_call: TRBV5-1; j_call: TRBJ1-1; clone_size: NA; cdr3_nt: TGCGCCAGCAGCCCAGAACTTGTTTGGGGCACTGAAGCTTTCTTT; cdr3_aa: CASSPELVWGTEAFF
d_call: NA; v_call: TRBV7-3; j_call: TRBJ1-2; clone_size: NA; cdr3_nt: TGTGCCAGCAGCGGAACGCTCGGGGAGAGCTACACCTTC; cdr3_aa: CASSGTLGESYTF
d_call: TRBD1; v_call: TRBV19; j_call: TRBJ2-3; clone_size: NA; cdr3_nt: TGTGCCAGTAGTACCCAAACAGGGGGAGATACGCAGTATTTT; cdr3_aa: CASSTQTGGDTQYF
d_call: TRBD1; v_call: TRBV5-1; j_call: TRBJ1-1; clone_size: NA; cdr3_nt: TGCGCCAGCAGCTTGACCCGGGACAGGGAATCTTTCTTT; cdr3_aa: CASSLTRDRESFF
d_call: TRBD1; v_call: TRBV13; j_call: TRBJ1-1; clone_size: NA; cdr3_nt: TGTGCCAGCAGCTTTGGGACAGGGGATTTTGAAGCTTTCTTT; cdr3_aa: CASSFGTGDFEAFF
d_call: NA; v_call: TRBV14; j_call: TRBJ1-2; clone_size: few; cdr3_nt: TGTGCCAGCAGCCAGGGGTACTATGGCTACACCTTC; cdr3_aa: CASSQGYYGYTF
d_call: NA; v_call: TRBV19; j_call: TRBJ2-7; clone_size: NA; cdr3_nt: TGTGCCAGTAGTAATACTTGGGGCGCAAGCTCCTACGAGCAGTACTTC; cdr3_aa: CASSNTWGASSYEQYF
d_call: NA; v_call: TRBV6-1; j_call: TRBJ2-1; clone_size: NA; cdr3_nt: TGTGCCAGCAGGGAGGCCGCCGAGCCCTACAATGAGCAGTTCTTC; cdr3_aa: CASREAAEPYNEQFF
d_call: NA; v_call: TRBV7-9; j_call: TRBJ1-2; clone_size: few; cdr3_nt: TGTGCCAGCAGCCCGACAGGCCCGGGCTACACCTTC; cdr3_aa: CASSPTGPGYTF
d_call: NA; v_call: TRBV30; j_call: TRBJ1-4; clone_size: NA; cdr3_nt: TGTGCCTGGAAGCAGGATCGGGCTAATGAAAAACTGTTTTTT; cdr3_aa: CAWKQDRANEKLFF
d_call: NA; v_call: TRBV11-2; j_call: TRBJ1-2; clone_size: NA; cdr3_nt: TGTGCCAGCAGCTCAAGGGGATTCTATGGCTACACCTTC; cdr3_aa: CASSSRGFYGYTF
d_call: TRBD2; v_call: TRBV6-1; j_call: TRBJ2-7; clone_size: NA; cdr3_nt: TGTGCCAGCAGTCTCTGGGACTACACCTACGAGCAGTACTTC; cdr3_aa: CASSLWDYTYEQYF
d_call: TRBD1; v_call: TRBV30; j_call: TRBJ1-5; clone_size: NA; cdr3_nt: TGTGCCTGCTCGGACAGGGTTGAACAGCCCCAGCATTTT; cdr3_aa: CACSDRVEQPQHF